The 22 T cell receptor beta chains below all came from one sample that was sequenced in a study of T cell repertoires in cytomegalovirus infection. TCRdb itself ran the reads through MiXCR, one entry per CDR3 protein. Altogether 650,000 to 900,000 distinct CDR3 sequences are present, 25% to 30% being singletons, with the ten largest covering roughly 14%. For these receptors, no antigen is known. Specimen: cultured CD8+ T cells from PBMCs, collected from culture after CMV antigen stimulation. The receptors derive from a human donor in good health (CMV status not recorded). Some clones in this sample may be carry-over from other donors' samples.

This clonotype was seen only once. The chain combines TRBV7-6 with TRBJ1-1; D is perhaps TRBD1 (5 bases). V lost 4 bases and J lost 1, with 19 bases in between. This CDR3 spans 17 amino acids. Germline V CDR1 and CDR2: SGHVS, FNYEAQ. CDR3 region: CASSSTRPGRPNTEAFF. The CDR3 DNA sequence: TGTGCCAGCAGCTCTACCCGACCGGGACGGCCGAACACTGAAGCTTTCTTT.

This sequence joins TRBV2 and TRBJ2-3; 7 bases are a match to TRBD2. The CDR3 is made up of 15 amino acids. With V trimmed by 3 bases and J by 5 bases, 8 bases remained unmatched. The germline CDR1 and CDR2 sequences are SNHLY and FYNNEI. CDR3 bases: TGTGCCAGCAGTGAGTCGACTAGCCATGGAGATACGCAGTATTTT. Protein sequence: CASSESTSHGDTQYF.

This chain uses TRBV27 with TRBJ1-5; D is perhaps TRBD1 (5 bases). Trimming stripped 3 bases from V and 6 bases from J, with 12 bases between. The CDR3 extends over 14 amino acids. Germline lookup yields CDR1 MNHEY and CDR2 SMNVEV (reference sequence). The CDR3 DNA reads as TGTGCCAGCAGTTTTTCCGACAGTTTTCAGCCCCAGCATTTT. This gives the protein CASSFSDSFQPQHF.

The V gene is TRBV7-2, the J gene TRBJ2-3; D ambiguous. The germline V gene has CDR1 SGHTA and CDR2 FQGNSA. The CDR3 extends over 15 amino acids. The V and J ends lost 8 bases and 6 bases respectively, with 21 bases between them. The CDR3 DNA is TGTGCCAGCGATGTCGGGCTCGACGATTGGGATACGCAGTATTTT. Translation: CASDVGLDDWDTQYF.

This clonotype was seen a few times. In DNA, the CDR3 is TGTGCCAGCAGCCCCCGTCAGGTTACCAATCAGCCCCAGCATTTT. Amino acids: CASSPRQVTNQPQHF. This sequence joins TRBV6-6 and TRBJ1-5; no reliable D call. Germline CDR1 and CDR2: MNHNY and SVGAGI (reference sequence). The CDR3 runs to 15 residues. Trimming took 6 bases from V and 3 from J, leaving 15 bases between them.

The CDR3 nucleotides are TGTGCCAGCAGCTTGTATTCCGCCCCAGATTACAATGAGCAGTTCTTC. The encoded protein is CASSLYSAPDYNEQFF. V usage is TRBV11-3 and J usage is TRBJ2-1; D is unresolved. This CDR3 spans 16 amino acids. Trimming removed 3 bases from V and 4 bases from J, with 16 bases in between. CDR1 and CDR2 (germline): SGHNT, YENEEA.

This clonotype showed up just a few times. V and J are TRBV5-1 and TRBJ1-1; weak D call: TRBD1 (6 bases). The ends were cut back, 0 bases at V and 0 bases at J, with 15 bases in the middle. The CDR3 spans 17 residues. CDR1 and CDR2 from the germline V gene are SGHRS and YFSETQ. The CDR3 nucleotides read TGCGCCAGCAGCTTGGACGGTCAGGGGACCATGAACACTGAAGCTTTCTTT. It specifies CASSLDGQGTMNTEAFF.

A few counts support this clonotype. CDR3 residues: CASSLYPGVDEQFF. The CDR3 nucleotides are TGTGCCAGCAGTTTATATCCAGGGGTCGATGAGCAGTTCTTC. The rearrangement links TRBV27 to TRBJ2-1; TRBD1 might be the D (6 bases). The length of the CDR3 is 14 residues. V was clipped by 1 base and J by 8 bases, with 12 bases between them. The germline CDR1 and CDR2 sequences are MNHEY and SMNVEV (reference sequence).

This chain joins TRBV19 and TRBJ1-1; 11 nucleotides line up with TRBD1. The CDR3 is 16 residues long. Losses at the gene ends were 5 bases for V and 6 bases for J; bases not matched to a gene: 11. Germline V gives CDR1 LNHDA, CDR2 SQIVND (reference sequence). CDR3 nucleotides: TGTGCCAGTAGTCCCGCCCCCGGACAGGGGGCGGCTGAAGCTTTCTTT. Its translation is CASSPAPGQGAAEAFF.

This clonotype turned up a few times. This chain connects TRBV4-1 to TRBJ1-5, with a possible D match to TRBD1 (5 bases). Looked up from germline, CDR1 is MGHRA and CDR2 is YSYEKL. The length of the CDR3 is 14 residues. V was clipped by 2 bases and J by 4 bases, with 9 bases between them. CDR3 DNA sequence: TGCGCCAGCAGCCAACAGGGACCTAATCAGCCCCAGCATTTT. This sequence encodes CASSQQGPNQPQHF.

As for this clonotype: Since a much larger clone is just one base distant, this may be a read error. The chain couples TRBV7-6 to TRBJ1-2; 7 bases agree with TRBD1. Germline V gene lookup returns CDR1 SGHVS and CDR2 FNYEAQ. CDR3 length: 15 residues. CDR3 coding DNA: TGTGGCAGCAGCCCAGGACAGGCTGCTAGCTATGGCTACACCTTC. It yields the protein CGSSPGQAASYGYTF.

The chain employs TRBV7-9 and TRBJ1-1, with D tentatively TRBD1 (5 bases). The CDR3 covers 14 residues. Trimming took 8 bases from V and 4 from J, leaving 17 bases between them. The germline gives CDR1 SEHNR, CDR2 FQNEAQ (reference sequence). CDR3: CASFREGMGTEAFF. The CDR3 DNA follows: TGTGCCAGCTTCCGGGAGGGGATGGGCACTGAAGCTTTCTTT.

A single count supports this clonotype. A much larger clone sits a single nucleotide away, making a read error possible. The CDR3 DNA sequence: TGTGTCACCAGCAGAGAGACCTCCGGACTAGCGGAGACGGATACGCAGTATTTT. It yields the protein CVTSRETSGLAETDTQYF. The chain combines TRBV15 with TRBJ2-3, with 10 bases matching TRBD2. CDR3 length: 18 amino acids. Germline-derived CDR1 and CDR2 are LNHNV and YYDKDF (reference sequence).

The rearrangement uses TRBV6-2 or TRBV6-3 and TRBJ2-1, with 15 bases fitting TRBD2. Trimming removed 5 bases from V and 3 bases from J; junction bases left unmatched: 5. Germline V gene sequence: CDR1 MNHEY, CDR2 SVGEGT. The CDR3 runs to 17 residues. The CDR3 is CASSTWTSGGGYNEQFF. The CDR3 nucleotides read TGTGCCAGCAGTACATGGACTAGCGGGGGGGGCTACAATGAGCAGTTCTTC.

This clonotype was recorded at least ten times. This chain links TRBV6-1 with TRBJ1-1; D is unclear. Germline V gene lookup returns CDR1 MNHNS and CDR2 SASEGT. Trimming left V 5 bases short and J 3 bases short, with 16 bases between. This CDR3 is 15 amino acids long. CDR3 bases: TGTGCCAGCAGTCCCGAGGTCAGGTTGGACACTGAAGCTTTCTTT. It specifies CASSPEVRLDTEAFF.

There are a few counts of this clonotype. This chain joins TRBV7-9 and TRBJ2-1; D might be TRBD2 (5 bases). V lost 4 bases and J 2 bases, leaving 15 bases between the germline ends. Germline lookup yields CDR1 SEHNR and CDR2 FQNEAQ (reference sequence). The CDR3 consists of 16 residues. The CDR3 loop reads CASSSRWESPYNEQFF. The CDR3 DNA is TGTGCCAGCAGCTCGAGGTGGGAGTCCCCCTACAATGAGCAGTTCTTC.

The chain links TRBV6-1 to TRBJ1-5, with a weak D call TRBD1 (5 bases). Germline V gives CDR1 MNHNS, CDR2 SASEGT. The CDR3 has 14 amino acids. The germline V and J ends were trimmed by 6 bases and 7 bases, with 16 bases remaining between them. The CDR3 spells CASSPGAAGQPQHF. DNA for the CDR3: TGTGCCAGCAGCCCCGGGGCCGCAGGGCAGCCCCAGCATTTT.

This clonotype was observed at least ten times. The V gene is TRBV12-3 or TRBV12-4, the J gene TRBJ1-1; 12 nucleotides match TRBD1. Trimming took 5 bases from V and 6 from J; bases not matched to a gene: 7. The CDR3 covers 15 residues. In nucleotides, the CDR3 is TGTGCCAGCAGTCCCCCGGGACAGGGGGCATCTGAAGCTTTCTTT. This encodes CASSPPGQGASEAFF.

The DNA for the CDR3 is TGTGCCAGCAGTCCCGCTGGACAGGGCTCCTACGAGCAGTACGTC. Its translation: CASSPAGQGSYEQYV. V is TRBV27 and J is TRBJ2-7; 8 bases are a match to TRBD1. This CDR3 is built from 15 residues. Germline CDR1 is MNHEY and CDR2 is SMNVEV (reference sequence). Unmatched junction bases numbered 6, after V lost 5 bases and J lost 0 bases.

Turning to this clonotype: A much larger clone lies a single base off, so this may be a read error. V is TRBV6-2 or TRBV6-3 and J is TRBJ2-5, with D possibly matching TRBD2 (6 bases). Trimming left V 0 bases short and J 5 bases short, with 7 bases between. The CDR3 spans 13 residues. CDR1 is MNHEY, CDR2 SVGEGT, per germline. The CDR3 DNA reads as TGTGCCAGCAGTTACTCAGGGAGGGAGACCCAGTACTTC. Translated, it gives CASSYSGRETQYF.

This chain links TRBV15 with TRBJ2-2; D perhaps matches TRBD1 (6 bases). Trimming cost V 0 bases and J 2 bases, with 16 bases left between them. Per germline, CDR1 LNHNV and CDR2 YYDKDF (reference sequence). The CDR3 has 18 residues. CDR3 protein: CATSRDRVLDSNTGELFF. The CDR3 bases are TGTGCCACCAGCAGAGATCGGGTACTGGACAGTAACACCGGGGAGCTGTTTTTT.

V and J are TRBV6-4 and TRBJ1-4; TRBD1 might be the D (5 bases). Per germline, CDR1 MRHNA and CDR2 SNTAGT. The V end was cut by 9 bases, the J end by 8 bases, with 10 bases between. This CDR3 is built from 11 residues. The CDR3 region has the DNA TGTGCCAGGGACATTGGGGAAAAACTGTTTTTT. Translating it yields CARDIGEKLFF.